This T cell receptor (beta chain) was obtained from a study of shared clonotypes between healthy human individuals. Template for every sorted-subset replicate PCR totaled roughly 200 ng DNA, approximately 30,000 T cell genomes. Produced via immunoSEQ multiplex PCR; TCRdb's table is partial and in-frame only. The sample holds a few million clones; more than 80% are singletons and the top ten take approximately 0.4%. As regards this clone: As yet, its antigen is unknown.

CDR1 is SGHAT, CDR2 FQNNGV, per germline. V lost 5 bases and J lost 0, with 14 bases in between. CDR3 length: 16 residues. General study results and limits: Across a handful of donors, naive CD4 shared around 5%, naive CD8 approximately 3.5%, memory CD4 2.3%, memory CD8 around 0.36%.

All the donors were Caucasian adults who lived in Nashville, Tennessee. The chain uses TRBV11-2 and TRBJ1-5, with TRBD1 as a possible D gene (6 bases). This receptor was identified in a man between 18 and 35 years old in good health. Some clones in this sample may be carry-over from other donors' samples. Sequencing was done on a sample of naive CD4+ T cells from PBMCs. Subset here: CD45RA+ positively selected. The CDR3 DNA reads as TGTGCCAGCAGCCCTGGAGGGGGGGCTAGCAATCAGCCCCAGCATTTT. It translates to CASSPGGGASNQPQHF. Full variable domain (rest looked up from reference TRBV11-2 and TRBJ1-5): EAGVAQSPRYKIIEKRQSVAFWCNPISGHATLYWYQQILGQGPKLLIQFQNNGVVDDSQLPKDRFSAERLKGVDSTLKIQPAKLEDSAVYLCASSPGGGASNQPQHFGDGTRLSIL.